A selection of T cell receptor beta chains follows, all from one sample in a study of CD8+ T cells in alopecia areata. Sequencing was performed with immunoSEQ multiplex PCR; in TCRdb, only in-frame clones are kept and a portion is missing. Here the sample spans around 100,000 clones, around 40% being singletons. This sample comprised CD8+ T cells sorted from blood, obtained at week 24, from a patient treated with tofacitinib. These receptor sequences come from a human donor with alopecia areata. CDR3s include the opening cysteine and the closing phenylalanine or tryptophan. A D gene is named only where the DNA matches it firmly. Size is stated for part of the rows, as once, few or many counts, or as a class when the clone is expanded.

J gene,D gene,clone size,V gene,CDR3 DNA,CDR3 protein
TRBJ2-7,-,few,TRBV29-1,TGCAGCGTTCTCGGGGTTTCCTACGAGCAGTACTTC,CSVLGVSYEQYF
TRBJ2-7,TRBD1,few,TRBV7-9,TGTGCCGGGAAGGGGGCTGGCGAGCAGTACTTC,CAGKGAGEQYF
TRBJ2-3,TRBD2,once,TRBV27,TGTGCCAGCAGTTATTCCGGGAGGGCTCGCACAGATACGCAGTATTTT,CASSYSGRARTDTQYF
TRBJ2-1,-,few,TRBV2,TGTGCCAGCAGTCCTGCCCATGAGCAGTTCTTC,CASSPAHEQFF
TRBJ1-1,-,-,TRBV30,TGTGCCTCTAGTGAGGGACCTGAAGCTTTCTTT,CASSEGPEAFF
TRBJ2-5,-,few,TRBV21-1,TGTGCCAGCAGCAATCAGTGTCGAGCGGTCACGAAAGAGACCCAGTACTTC,CASSNQCRAVTKETQYF
TRBJ1-1,TRBD1,few,TRBV19,TGTGCCAGTACGCCGGGACAGGGAGGCACTGAAGCTTTCTTT,CASTPGQGGTEAFF
TRBJ2-1,TRBD1,few,TRBV11-2,TGTGCCAGCAGCATTCCGGGACAGGGAGACAATGAGCAGTTCTTC,CASSIPGQGDNEQFF
TRBJ2-3,TRBD2,-,TRBV4-2,TGTGCCAGCAGTCACCACTTAGTAGCGCGGGAGAGTGGCACAGATACGCAGTATTTT,CASSHHLVARESGTDTQYF
TRBJ2-3,-,-,TRBV5-1,TGCGCCAGCAGCCCGGACCCAACAGATACGCAGTATTTT,CASSPDPTDTQYF
TRBJ2-4,TRBD2,few,TRBV5-1,TGCGCCAGCAGCCGAGGACTAGCGGGAGAGGGAAACATTCAGTACTTC,CASSRGLAGEGNIQYF
TRBJ1-1,TRBD1,-,TRBV29-1,TGCAGCGTCCGACAGGGGGCGAGAGGCACTGAAGCTTTCTTT,CSVRQGARGTEAFF
TRBJ2-1,-,-,TRBV29-1,TGCAGCGTTGAGATCCCGGGACGCCTGCCCTACAATGAGCAGTTCTTC,CSVEIPGRLPYNEQFF
TRBJ2-5,-,once,TRBV5-4,TGTGCCAGCAGCTCCGGGACCGCACTGCCAGAGACCCAGTACTTC,CASSSGTALPETQYF
TRBJ2-7,TRBD1,many,TRBV6-1,TGTGCCAGCAGTGAAGGGGACAGCTCCTACGAGCAGTACTTC,CASSEGDSSYEQYF
TRBJ1-1,-,-,TRBV15,TGTGCCACCAGTGGTCCCTGGGGGACTGAAGCTTTCTTT,CATSGPWGTEAFF
TRBJ2-3,-,few,TRBV7-9,TGTGCCAGCAGCCCCACCTCAGGGAGCGGGCACACAGATACGCAGTATTTT,CASSPTSGSGHTDTQYF
TRBJ1-4,-,-,TRBV15,TGTGCCACCAGCGAGGACAGAAGGGCCTTGGGGACTCTCACTAATGAAAAACTGTTTTTT,CATSEDRRALGTLTNEKLFF
TRBJ2-5,-,-,TRBV29-1,TGCAGCGTTGAATTTGCGGGAAAACCCCAAGAGACCCAGTACTTC,CSVEFAGKPQETQYF
TRBJ1-5,-,-,TRBV6-1,TGTGCCAGCAAGCCCCAGGGGAGCAATCAGCCCCAGCATTTT,CASKPQGSNQPQHF
TRBJ2-7,TRBD2,once,TRBV27,TGTGCCAGCAGTTTAAGCCGAATTGGCGGGAGGGTATACGAGCAGTACTTC,CASSLSRIGGRVYEQYF
TRBJ2-6,-,-,TRBV6-1,TGTGCCAGCAGTGAATGGGGGATTGGGGTGGTCAACGTCCTGACTTTC,CASSEWGIGVVNVLTF
TRBJ2-2,-,-,TRBV29-1,TGCAGCGTTGGAAAGAACACCGGGGAGCTGTTTTTT,CSVGKNTGELFF
TRBJ2-7,-,medium-sized,TRBV28,TGTGCCAGCAGTCCTCGGGGAAGGGCCGATGTTAATTGGGAGCAGTACTTC,CASSPRGRADVNWEQYF
TRBJ2-7,-,-,TRBV5-6,TGTGCCAGCAGTTACCAAGAGACAGCCTCCTACGAGCAGTACTTC,CASSYQETASYEQYF
TRBJ2-5,-,-,TRBV7-9,TGTGCCAGCAGCTCGACTACGGGGCAAGAGACCCAGTACTTC,CASSSTTGQETQYF
TRBJ2-3,-,-,TRBV9,TGTGCCAGCAGCCTTTCCACCTACGGTCCGTATTTT,CASSLSTYGPYF
TRBJ2-3,-,few,TRBV7-9,TGTGCCAGCAGCTTAGCGAGGCGGGAACTCCCAGATACGCAGTATTTT,CASSLARRELPDTQYF
TRBJ1-5,-,few,TRBV28,TGTGCCAGCAGTTATCCCGCTAGCAATCAGCCCCAGCATTTT,CASSYPASNQPQHF
TRBJ2-3,-,few,TRBV27,TGTGCCAGCAGTTTATCCGGTACAGATACGCAGTATTTT,CASSLSGTDTQYF
TRBJ2-5,-,-,TRBV5-6,TGTGCCAGCAGCTCTTACCCCGGGACACCCCAAGAGACCCAGTACTTC,CASSSYPGTPQETQYF
TRBJ2-2,-,-,TRBV29-1,TGCAGCGTTGACCTTGACACCGGGGAGCTGTTTTTT,CSVDLDTGELFF
TRBJ1-5,TRBD1,-,TRBV4-1,TGCGCCAGCAGCCAAGAGGGGACAGGGTATCAGCCCCAGCATTTT,CASSQEGTGYQPQHF